This T cell receptor (beta chain) was identified in a study of radiotherapy plus CTLA-4 blockade in lung cancer. As to this clone: Antigen unknown.

Assay used: immunoSEQ multiplex PCR; TCRdb lists only in-frame clones, some missing. Among around 41,000 clones listed, approximately 67% were seen once. The V gene's germline CDR1 is SGHRS and CDR2 YFSETQ. The CDR3 spans 13 residues. The V and J ends lost 4 bases and 2 bases respectively, with 7 bases between them. Those with chemo-refractory metastatic non-small-cell lung cancer were treated with focal radiation combined with CTLA-4 blockade using ipilimumab. Study-wide findings and caveats: In blood, TCR clones derived from the tumor expanded after radiotherapy plus ipilimumab. Early blood T cell clone changes and increased post-radiation serum interferon-beta were reportedly the strongest response predictors.

This sequence joins TRBV5-1 and TRBJ2-1, with D possibly matching TRBD1 (5 bases). The origin of this receptor is a human donor with non-small cell lung cancer who had a partial response to radiotherapy plus ipilimumab. Sequencing was performed on peripheral blood, taken from a patient treated with radiotherapy plus ipilimumab. The CDR3 loop reads CASSPGPYNEQFF. CDR3 nucleotides: TGCGCCAGCAGCCCAGGGCCCTACAATGAGCAGTTCTTC.